This record looks at one T cell receptor beta chain sequence and its context. Sequenced by immunoSEQ multiplex PCR; TCRdb stores in-frame clones only, minus some. Found here are approximately 74,000 clones, about 98% of them singletons; the top ten hold around 0.16%. This sample stems from a study of technical replicates of blood from several donors. The sequencing sample was made of T cells isolated from PBMCs. The clonotype comes from a human donor in good health.

CDR3 amino acids: CASSSSGTGELFF. The CDR3 DNA reads as TGTGCCAGCAGCTCTAGCGGGACAGGGGAGCTGTTTTTT. The chain joins TRBV11-1 to TRBJ2-2; 9 nucleotides agree with TRBD2. The CDR3 is made up of 13 amino acids. V dropped 4 bases and J dropped 8; count of bases not matched to a gene: 2. CDR1 and CDR2 (germline): SGHAT, FQDESV (reference sequence).